This T cell receptor beta chain was captured in a study of blood T cell repertoires in COVID-19 (dated by TCRdb to 2018 to 2021). At the level of the whole study: Samples from collaborators originated in the United States, Italy and Spain and spanned both the acute and convalescent phases of COVID-19. The prospective study material was composed of cDNA or gDNA derived from T cells, B-cell-depleted T cells, or PBMCs. Deeply sampled blood TCRbeta repertoires from subjects exposed to, actively infected with, or recovered from COVID-19 were included in the dataset. A freely available public database, intended as a resource for researchers studying the immune response to SARS-CoV-2, is where the repertoires were released. Samples were obtained from the ongoing ImmuneRACE study (first 160 participants) and from 950 to 1,500 subjects provided by 6 global collaborators. The sample metadata nearly always contained a de-identified subject ID, COVID-19 status, age in years and sex. Where available, HLA class I and class II types were taken from metadata supplied by the sample provider and were not determined by assay-based typing.

Beyond this particular receptor, the publication reports: How much clinical and demographic metadata was included differed by source and by participant, and the metadata was provided uncurated.

In the prospective study, participants were about 18 to 95 years old, resided in 20 to 30 geographic areas of the United States, and were enrolled through a virtual design. In the prospective study, participants were assigned to cohorts based on the clinical history participants reported in a screening survey and a study questionnaire. ImmuneRACE Cohort 3 recovered participants were defined by two consecutive negative NP/OP PCR tests, healthcare professional clearance, or symptom resolution. In the prospective study, mobile phlebotomists collected whole blood, serum and a nasopharyngeal or oropharyngeal swab from each participant. Prospective study participants could optionally give additional blood draws and questionnaires over an approximately 2-month period. Before DNA extraction, blood samples from the prospective study were shipped at room temperature or frozen. The immunoSEQ Assay, a bias-controlled multiplex PCR, was used to amplify TCRbeta CDR3 regions from genomic DNA. On the authors' methods: Within the assay, amplification of reference gene primers was used to estimate how many nucleated cells each sample contained. To quantify the absolute abundance of each unique TCRbeta CDR3 rearrangement, sequence reads were collapsed and filtered. Productive Simpson clonality was computed per sample as the square root of Simpson's diversity index over productive rearrangements. TCRdb provides this immuneACCESS table in a form limited to in-frame rearrangements. Some clones are lacking; in checked studies, under half of them reflect an unresolved V gene, and why the rest are absent is not known. V, J and clone size are taken as reported in that table, and D and trimming were inferred from the DNA itself. The sample has 95,000 to 150,000 clones on record, around 83% of them singletons. Of the sample, over 3% is held by the ten largest clones.

Per the germline V gene, SGHRS is the CDR1 and YFSETQ is the CDR2. The CDR3 contains 15 residues, cysteine and phenylalanine counted. The only DNA kept is the CDR3, 45 bases in frame from the first base. Here V drops 2 bases and J drops 4 bases, and the junction holds 7 bases not matched to any gene. On this clone: There is no known antigen for this receptor. Nothing much larger sits one base from this clone, and base qualities are not available.

The V and J segments used are TRBV5-1 and TRBJ2-3, with 7 bases aligning to TRBD2. The clonotype comes from a woman aged 25-40 years who had recovered from COVID-19. The sequencing input was PBMCs or T cells enriched from blood (not recorded which). The CDR3 in this case is CASSFSGGIPDTQYF. The base sequence is TGCGCCAGCAGCTTTTCGGGAGGAATTCCAGATACGCAGTATTTT.